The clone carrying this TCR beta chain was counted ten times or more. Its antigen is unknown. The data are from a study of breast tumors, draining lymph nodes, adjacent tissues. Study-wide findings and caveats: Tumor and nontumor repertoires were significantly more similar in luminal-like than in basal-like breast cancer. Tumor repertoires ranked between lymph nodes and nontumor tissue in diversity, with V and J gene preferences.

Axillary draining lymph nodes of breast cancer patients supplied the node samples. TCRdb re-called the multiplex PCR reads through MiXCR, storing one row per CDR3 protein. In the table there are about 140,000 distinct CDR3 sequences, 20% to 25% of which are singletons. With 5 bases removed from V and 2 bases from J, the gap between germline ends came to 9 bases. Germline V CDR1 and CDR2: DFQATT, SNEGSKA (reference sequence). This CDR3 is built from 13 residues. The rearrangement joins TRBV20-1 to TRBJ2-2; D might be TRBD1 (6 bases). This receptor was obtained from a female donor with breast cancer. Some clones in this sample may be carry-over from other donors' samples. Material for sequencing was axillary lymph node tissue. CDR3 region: CSAPGHNTGELFF. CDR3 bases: TGCAGTGCTCCGGGACACAACACCGGGGAGCTGTTTTTT.